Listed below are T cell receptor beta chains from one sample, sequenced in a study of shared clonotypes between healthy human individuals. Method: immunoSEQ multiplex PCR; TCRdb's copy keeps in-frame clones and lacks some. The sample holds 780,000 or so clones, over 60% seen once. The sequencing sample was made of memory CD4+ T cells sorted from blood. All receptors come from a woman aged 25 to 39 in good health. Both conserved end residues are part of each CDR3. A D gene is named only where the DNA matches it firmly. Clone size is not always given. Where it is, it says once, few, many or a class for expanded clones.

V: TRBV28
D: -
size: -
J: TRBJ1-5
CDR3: CASSLRLSNQPQHF
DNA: TGTGCCAGCAGTTTGCGCCTTAGCAATCAGCCCCAGCATTTT

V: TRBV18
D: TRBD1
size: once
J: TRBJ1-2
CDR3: CASSPGQQSGYTF
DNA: TGTGCCAGCTCACCGGGACAGCAATCCGGCTACACCTTC

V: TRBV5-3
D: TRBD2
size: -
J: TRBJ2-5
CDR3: CARSLVLAGGPYVETQYF
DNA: TGTGCCAGAAGCTTGGTTCTAGCGGGAGGGCCTTATGTAGAGACCCAGTACTTC

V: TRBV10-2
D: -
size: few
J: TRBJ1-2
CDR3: CASSMDGFNYGYTF
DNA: TGCGCCAGCAGTATGGACGGATTTAACTATGGCTACACCTTC

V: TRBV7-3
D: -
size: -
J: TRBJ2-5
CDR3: CASSLAWGETQYF
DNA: TGTGCCAGCAGCTTGGCTTGGGGGGAGACCCAGTACTTC

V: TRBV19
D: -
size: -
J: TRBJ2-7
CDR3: CATQSGYEQYF
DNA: TGTGCCACCCAATCGGGATACGAGCAGTACTTC

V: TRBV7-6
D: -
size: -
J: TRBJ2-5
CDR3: CASSPPLTYQETQYF
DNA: TGTGCCAGCAGCCCGCCTTTGACGTACCAAGAGACCCAGTACTTC

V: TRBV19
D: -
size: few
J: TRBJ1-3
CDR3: CAPTRGFGNTIYF
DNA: TGTGCCCCCACTCGGGGATTTGGAAACACCATATATTTT

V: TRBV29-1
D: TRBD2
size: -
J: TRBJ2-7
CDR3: CSVEGWAGGLYEQYF
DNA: TGCAGCGTTGAAGGTTGGGCGGGAGGCCTTTACGAGCAGTACTTC

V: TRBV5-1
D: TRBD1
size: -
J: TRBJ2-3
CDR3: CASSQGQGASTDTQYF
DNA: TGCGCCAGCAGCCAGGGACAGGGGGCGAGCACAGATACGCAGTATTTT

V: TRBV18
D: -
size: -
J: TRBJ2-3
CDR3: CASSPWVRHSTDTQYF
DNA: TGTGCCAGCTCACCATGGGTCAGACATAGCACAGATACGCAGTATTTT

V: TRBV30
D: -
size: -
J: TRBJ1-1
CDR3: CAWMGYTEAFF
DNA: TGTGCCTGGATGGGATACACTGAAGCTTTCTTT

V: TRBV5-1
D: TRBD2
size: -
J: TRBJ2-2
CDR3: CASSLTSVDTGELFF
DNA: TGCGCCAGCAGCTTGACTAGCGTAGACACCGGGGAGCTGTTTTTT

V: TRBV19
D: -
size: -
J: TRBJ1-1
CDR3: CASSTSGGEAFF
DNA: TGTGCCAGTAGCACCTCGGGTGGTGAAGCTTTCTTT

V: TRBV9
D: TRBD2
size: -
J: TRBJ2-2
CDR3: CASSVEWRSGGDTGELFF
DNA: TGTGCCAGCAGCGTAGAATGGCGATCGGGGGGTGACACCGGGGAGCTGTTTTTT

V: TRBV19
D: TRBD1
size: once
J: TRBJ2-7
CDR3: CASRQTGTGGDEQYF
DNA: TGTGCCAGTAGACAAACCGGGACAGGGGGTGACGAGCAGTACTTC

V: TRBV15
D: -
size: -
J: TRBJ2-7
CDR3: CATSSFLKRSAGDEQYF
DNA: TGTGCCACCAGCAGCTTCCTTAAGAGATCTGCTGGGGACGAGCAGTACTTC

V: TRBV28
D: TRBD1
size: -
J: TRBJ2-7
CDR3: CASSSTGDNSYEQYF
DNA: TGTGCCAGCAGTTCTACAGGGGACAACTCCTACGAGCAGTACTTC

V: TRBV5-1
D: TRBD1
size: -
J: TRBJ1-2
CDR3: CASSWTLTGTIGDGYTF
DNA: TGCGCCAGCAGCTGGACCCTGACAGGGACCATTGGGGACGGCTACACCTTC

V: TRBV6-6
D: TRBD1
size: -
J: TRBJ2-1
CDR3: CASSTRQGARNEQFF
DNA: TGTGCCAGCAGTACCCGCCAGGGGGCGCGGAATGAGCAGTTCTTC

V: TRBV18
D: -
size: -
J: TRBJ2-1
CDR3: CASSPDPQGYNEQFF
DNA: TGTGCCAGCTCACCAGATCCCCAGGGCTACAATGAGCAGTTCTTC

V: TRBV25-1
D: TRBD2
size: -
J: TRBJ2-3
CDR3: CASRGRAKDTQYF
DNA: TGTGCCAGCAGGGGGAGGGCCAAGGATACGCAGTATTTT

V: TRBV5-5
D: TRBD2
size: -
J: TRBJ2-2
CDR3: CASSQELAVNTGELFF
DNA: TGTGCCAGCAGCCAGGAGCTAGCGGTAAACACCGGGGAGCTGTTTTTT

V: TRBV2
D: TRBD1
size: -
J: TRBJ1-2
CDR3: CASTPETGVYGYTF
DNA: TGTGCCAGCACCCCGGAGACAGGGGTCTATGGCTACACCTTC

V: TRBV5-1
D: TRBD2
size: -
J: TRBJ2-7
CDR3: CASSPREVSYEQYF
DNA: TGCGCCAGCAGCCCACGGGAGGTTTCCTACGAGCAGTACTTC

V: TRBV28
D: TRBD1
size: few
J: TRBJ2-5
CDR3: CASSQGAHGETQYF
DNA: TGTGCCAGCAGTCAGGGGGCGCACGGGGAGACCCAGTACTTC

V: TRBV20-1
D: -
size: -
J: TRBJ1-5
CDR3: CSASQNQPQHF
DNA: TGCAGTGCTAGCCAAAATCAGCCCCAGCATTTT

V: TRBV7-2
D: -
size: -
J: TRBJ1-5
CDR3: CASSSGNTVSNQPQHF
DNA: TGTGCCAGCAGCTCCGGAAATACGGTTAGCAATCAGCCCCAGCATTTT

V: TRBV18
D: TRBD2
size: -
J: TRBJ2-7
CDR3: CASSLTAGGYEQYF
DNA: TGTGCCAGCTCACTTACAGCGGGAGGATACGAGCAGTACTTC

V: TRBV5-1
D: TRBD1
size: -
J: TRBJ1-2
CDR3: CASSLATGGSDGYTF
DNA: TGCGCCAGCAGCTTGGCGACAGGGGGAAGCGATGGCTACACCTTC

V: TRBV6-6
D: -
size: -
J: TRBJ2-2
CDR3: CASSHQSNTGELFF
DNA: TGTGCCAGCAGCCACCAGTCCAACACCGGGGAGCTGTTTTTT

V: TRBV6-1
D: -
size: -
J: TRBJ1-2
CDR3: CASSEQVRGYGYTF
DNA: TGTGCCAGCAGTGAACAGGTCAGGGGCTATGGCTACACCTTC

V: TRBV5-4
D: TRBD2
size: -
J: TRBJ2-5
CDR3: CASSYGGGPGETQYF
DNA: TGTGCCAGCAGCTACGGCGGGGGACCAGGAGAGACCCAGTACTTC

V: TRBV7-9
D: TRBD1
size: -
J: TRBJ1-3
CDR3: CATIKGQGGDTIYF
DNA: TGTGCCACGATAAAGGGACAGGGCGGAGACACCATATATTTT

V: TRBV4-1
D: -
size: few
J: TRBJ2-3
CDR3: CASSQGTTYSRGDTQYF
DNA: TGCGCCAGCAGCCAAGGGACAACCTATTCTCGGGGAGATACGCAGTATTTT

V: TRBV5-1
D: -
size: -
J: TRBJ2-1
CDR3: CASSIRVSGANEQFF
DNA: TGCGCCAGCAGCATCAGGGTGTCCGGGGCCAATGAGCAGTTCTTC

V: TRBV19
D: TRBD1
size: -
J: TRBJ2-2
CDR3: CASSETGGVGELFF
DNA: TGTGCCAGTAGTGAAACAGGGGGTGTCGGGGAGCTGTTTTTT

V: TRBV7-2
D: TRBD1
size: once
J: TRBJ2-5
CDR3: CASSLDRIQETQYF
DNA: TGTGCCAGCAGCTTGGACAGGATTCAAGAGACCCAGTACTTC

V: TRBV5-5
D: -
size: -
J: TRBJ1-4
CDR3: CASSFELREKLFF
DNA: TGTGCCAGCAGCTTTGAGCTACGTGAAAAACTGTTTTTT

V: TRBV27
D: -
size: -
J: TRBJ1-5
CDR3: CASSLTGSQPQHF
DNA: TGTGCCAGCAGTCTCACAGGGTCACAGCCCCAGCATTTT

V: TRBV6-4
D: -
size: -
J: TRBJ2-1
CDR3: CASTGRSYNEQFF
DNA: TGTGCCAGCACAGGACGGAGCTACAATGAGCAGTTCTTC

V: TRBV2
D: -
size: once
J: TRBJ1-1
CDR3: CARVQGINTEAFF
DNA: TGTGCCAGGGTCCAGGGGATTAACACTGAAGCTTTCTTT

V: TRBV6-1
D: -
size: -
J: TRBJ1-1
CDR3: CASTSKRENTEAFF
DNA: TGTGCCAGCACAAGTAAGCGGGAGAACACTGAAGCTTTCTTT

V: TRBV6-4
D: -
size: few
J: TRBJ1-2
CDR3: CASSDSPAANYGYTF
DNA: TGTGCCAGCAGTGACTCTCCCGCAGCTAACTATGGCTACACCTTC

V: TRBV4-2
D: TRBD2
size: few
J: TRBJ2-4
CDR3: CASSTGVAGGPKNIQYF
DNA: TGTGCCAGCAGCACGGGGGTAGCGGGAGGACCAAAAAACATTCAGTACTTC

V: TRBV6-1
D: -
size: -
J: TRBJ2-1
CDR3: CASRPQAGSYNEQFF
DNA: TGTGCCAGCAGACCTCAAGCGGGCTCCTACAATGAGCAGTTCTTC

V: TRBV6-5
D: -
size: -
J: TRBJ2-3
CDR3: CASSYSGGPTDTQYF
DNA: TGTGCCAGCAGTTACTCGGGGGGGCCAACAGATACGCAGTATTTT

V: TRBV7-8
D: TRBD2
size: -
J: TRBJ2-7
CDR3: CASSSSWLAGGYEQYF
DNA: TGTGCCAGCAGCTCCAGCTGGTTAGCGGGAGGCTACGAGCAGTACTTC

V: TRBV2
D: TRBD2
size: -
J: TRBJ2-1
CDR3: CARKGTSGNYEQFF
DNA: TGTGCCAGAAAAGGGACTAGCGGGAATTATGAGCAGTTCTTC

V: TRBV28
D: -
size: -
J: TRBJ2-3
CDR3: CASSPDGGTDTQYF
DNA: TGTGCCAGCAGTCCCGACGGAGGCACAGATACGCAGTATTTT

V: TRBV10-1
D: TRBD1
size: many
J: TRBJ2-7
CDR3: CASSESLETGKQYF
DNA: TGCGCCAGCAGTGAGTCGCTGGAGACAGGGAAGCAGTACTTC

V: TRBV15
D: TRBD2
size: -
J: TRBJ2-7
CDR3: CATSSSLSGRRYEQYF
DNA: TGTGCCACCAGCAGCTCCCTTAGCGGGAGGCGCTACGAGCAGTACTTC

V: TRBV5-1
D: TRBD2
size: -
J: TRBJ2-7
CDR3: CASSLGRLAVTYEQYF
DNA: TGCGCCAGCAGCTTGGGACGACTAGCGGTAACCTACGAGCAGTACTTC

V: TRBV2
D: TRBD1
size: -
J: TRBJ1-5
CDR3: CASSPRTGPNQPQHF
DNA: TGTGCCAGCAGCCCCAGGACAGGTCCGAACCAGCCCCAGCATTTT

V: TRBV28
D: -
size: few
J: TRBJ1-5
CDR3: CASSFLNQPQHF
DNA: TGTGCCAGCAGTTTCCTAAACCAGCCCCAGCATTTT

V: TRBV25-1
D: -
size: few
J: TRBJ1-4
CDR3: CASSDRGEKLFF
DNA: TGTGCCAGCAGTGACAGGGGAGAAAAACTGTTTTTT

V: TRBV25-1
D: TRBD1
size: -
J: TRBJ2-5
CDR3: CASSPRTGEMVETQYF
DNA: TGTGCCAGCAGTCCGCGGACAGGGGAGATGGTGGAGACCCAGTACTTC

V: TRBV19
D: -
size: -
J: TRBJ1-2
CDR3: CASRTGQNYNYGYTF
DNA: TGTGCCAGCCGAACCGGACAGAATTATAACTATGGCTACACCTTC